These 27 T cell receptor beta chains originate from one sample sequenced in a study of T cell repertoires in cytomegalovirus infection. Their antigens are not known. TCRdb called the reads again in MiXCR, with one record for every CDR3 protein. The table records 200,000 or so distinct CDR3 sequences, 35% to 40% of them present only once. Sequencing used CD8+ T cells from cultured PBMCs, obtained from culture after CMV antigen stimulation. These TCRs come from a human donor in good health (CMV status not recorded). Some clones in this sample may be carry-over from other donors' samples.

This clonotype appeared a few times. CDR3 in DNA: TGTGCCAGCAGCAAGGACAGTGAGGGCTCTGGAAACACCATATATTTT. This encodes CASSKDSEGSGNTIYF. The chain joins TRBV7-3 to TRBJ1-3, with D perhaps matching TRBD1 (6 bases). The CDR3 is made up of 16 amino acids. Germline V gene sequence: CDR1 SGHTA, CDR2 FQGTGA. Trimming took off 5 bases at V and 0 bases at J, with 14 bases between the two ends.

This clonotype has just a few counts. The chain uses TRBV7-2 and TRBJ1-2; weak D call: TRBD1 (5 bases). The germline gives CDR1 SGHTA, CDR2 FQGNSA. CDR3 length: 17 residues. V was clipped by 3 bases and J by 2 bases, with 19 bases between them. The CDR3 is CASSFGPGQGENYGYTF. The CDR3 DNA reads TGTGCCAGCAGCTTTGGCCCGGGCCAGGGTGAGAACTATGGCTACACCTTC. The entire variable domain, with the rest obtained from reference TRBV7-2 and TRBJ1-2, is as follows: GAGVSQSPSNKVTEKGKDVELRCDPISGHTALYWYRQSLGQGLEFLIYFQGNSAPDKSGLPSDRFSAERTGGSVSTLTIQRTQQEDSAVYLCASSFGPGQGENYGYTFGSGTRLTVV.

V and J are TRBV12-3 or TRBV12-4 and TRBJ1-4, with TRBD1 as a possible D gene (5 bases). Trimming shortened V by 6 bases and J by 0 bases, and 17 bases separated the two germline ends. This CDR3 spans 17 amino acids. The DNA of the CDR3 is TGTGCCAGCAGCCCTCCGACCTGGGGACCAACTAATGAAAAACTGTTTTTT. Its translation: CASSPPTWGPTNEKLFF.

This clonotype showed up just a few times. This sequence joins TRBV7-6 and TRBJ2-3; D unresolved. The CDR3 sequence is 16 residues long. V was pared by 2 bases and J by 2 bases, with 14 bases between. Germline V gives CDR1 SGHVS, CDR2 FNYEAQ. Here the CDR3 reads CASSLPSDGTTDTQYF. The CDR3 nucleotides are TGTGCCAGCAGCTTACCTTCAGACGGTACCACAGATACGCAGTATTTT. Using reference TRBV7-6 and TRBJ2-3 for the parts outside the CDR3, the full variable domain is GAGVSQSPRYKVTKRGQDVALRCDPISGHVSLYWYRQALGQGPEFLTYFNYEAQQDKSGLPNDRFSAERPEGSISTLTIQRTEQRDSAMYRCASSLPSDGTTDTQYFGPGTRLTVL.

The chain is built from TRBV20-1 and TRBJ2-3; D is unclear. Germline values: CDR1 DFQATT, CDR2 SNEGSKA (reference sequence). The CDR3 totals 15 residues. The V gene lost 0 bases and the J gene lost 2 bases, with 12 bases spanning the gap. CDR3 nucleotides: TGCAGTGCTAGAGATTTGTTAGCTAACACAGATACGCAGTATTTT. It yields the protein CSARDLLANTDTQYF.

This chain links TRBV11-2 with TRBJ2-1; D remains unclear. With 3 bases removed from V and 2 bases from J, the gap between germline ends came to 17 bases. The V gene's germline CDR1 is SGHAT and CDR2 FQNNGV. The CDR3 runs 17 residues. CDR3 bases: TGTGCCAGCAGCTTCATATCCAGACTTCAAGCCTACAATGAGCAGTTCTTC. It specifies CASSFISRLQAYNEQFF. Full variable domain (remainder filled in from reference TRBV11-2 and TRBJ2-1): EAGVAQSPRYKIIEKRQSVAFWCNPISGHATLYWYQQILGQGPKLLIQFQNNGVVDDSQLPKDRFSAERLKGVDSTLKIQPAKLEDSAVYLCASSFISRLQAYNEQFFGPGTRLTVL.

This clonotype was seen many times. The chain carries TRBV7-2 and TRBJ2-1; 13 bases agree with TRBD2. With 4 bases clipped from V and 10 bases from J, the junction kept 10 bases outside the gene matches. CDR1 is SGHTA, CDR2 FQGNSA, per germline. This CDR3 spans 16 amino acids. CDR3 in amino acids: CASSSPTSGRPGEQFF. In nucleotides, the CDR3 is TGTGCCAGCAGCTCGCCGACTAGCGGGAGGCCCGGAGAGCAGTTCTTC.

The chain combines TRBV4-2 with TRBJ2-1, with no clear D. CDR1 is LGHNA, CDR2 YNFKEQ, per germline. The CDR3 sequence is 16 residues long. With 0 bases removed from V and 6 bases from J, the gap between germline ends came to 15 bases. The CDR3 loop is CASSQEWGANSNEQFF. CDR3 sequence (DNA): TGTGCCAGCAGCCAAGAATGGGGTGCCAATTCCAATGAGCAGTTCTTC.

The chain has TRBV12-3 or TRBV12-4 and TRBJ1-4; D unresolved. CDR3 length equals 14 residues. Trimming took off 1 base at V and 6 bases at J, with 9 bases between the two ends. The CDR3 is CASSLGPIYEKLFF. CDR3 nucleotides: TGTGCCAGCAGTTTAGGGCCGATCTATGAAAAACTGTTTTTT.

V and J are TRBV15 and TRBJ1-2; D remains unclear. CDR1 is LNHNV and CDR2 is YYDKDF in the germline V gene (reference sequence). This CDR3 has 14 residues. Trimming removed 0 bases at V and 3 bases at J, with 8 bases between. This CDR3 is CATSREGRHYGYTF. As DNA, the CDR3 is TGTGCCACCAGCAGAGAGGGCAGACACTATGGCTACACCTTC.

The V call is TRBV6-8, the J call TRBJ2-7; TRBD1 aligns across 10 bases. This CDR3 contains 14 residues. CDR1 is MNHGY and CDR2 is SAAAGT in the germline V gene. V dropped 5 bases and J dropped 6; count of bases not matched to a gene: 7. The CDR3 DNA follows: TGTGCCAGCAGTAAGGTGGGGACAGGGGCCGAGCAGTACTTC. Translated, it gives CASSKVGTGAEQYF.

The rearrangement joins TRBV12-5 to TRBJ2-2; 7 bases match TRBD2. V was pared by 3 bases and J by 6 bases, with 4 bases of the junction left unmatched. The germline CDR1 and CDR2 sequences are LGHNT and FRNRAP. This CDR3 contains 14 residues. CDR3 nucleotides: TGTGCTAGTGGTTTAACTAGCGAGGCCGGGGAGCTGTTTTTT. Its translation is CASGLTSEAGELFF.

This chain links TRBV19 with TRBJ1-5, with D unclear. The CDR3 contains 15 residues. Germline V gene sequence: CDR1 LNHDA, CDR2 SQIVND (reference sequence). V dropped 1 base and J dropped 1 base, with 8 bases sitting between them. CDR3 DNA: TGTGCCAGTAGTATAGTACCTTTCAGCAATCAGCCCCAGCATTTT. This codes for CASSIVPFSNQPQHF.

This chain joins TRBV5-6 and TRBJ2-7; TRBD1 is a possible D gene (5 bases). V gave up 1 base and J gave up 0 bases, with 8 bases separating them. The germline CDR1 and CDR2 sequences are SGHDT and YYEEEE. This CDR3 comprises 14 residues. The DNA for the CDR3 is TGTGCCAGCAGCTTGTACAGGACCTCCTACGAGCAGTACTTC. Translating it yields CASSLYRTSYEQYF.

The chain uses TRBV2 and TRBJ1-2; D is unresolved. The CDR3 is 14 residues long. V gave up 0 bases and J gave up 6 bases, with 11 bases separating them. The germline V gene has CDR1 SNHLY and CDR2 FYNNEI. The CDR3 is CASSEAEGFNGYTF. For the CDR3, the DNA is TGTGCCAGCAGTGAAGCGGAAGGGTTCAATGGCTACACCTTC.

This clonotype was counted only a few times. This rearrangement joins TRBV7-9 to TRBJ2-1; 8 bases are shared with TRBD1. This CDR3 is 15 amino acids long. After removal of 1 base from V and 7 bases from J, the junction contained 6 bases not matched to a gene. Germline CDR1 reads SEHNR; CDR2 reads FQNEAQ (reference sequence). The CDR3 nucleotides read TGTGCCAGCAGCTTAGGGCAGGGGGCAGTGAATGAGCAGTTCTTC. This sequence encodes CASSLGQGAVNEQFF.

This chain uses TRBV14 with TRBJ2-7, with TRBD2 identical over 7 bases. This CDR3 has 16 amino acids. Germline CDR1 reads SGHDN; CDR2 reads FVKESK. V shed 0 bases and J 4 bases; nucleotides not matched to a gene: 9. The DNA for the CDR3 is TGTGCCAGCAGCCAAGAATGGGAGGGGCGTGAGTACGAGCAGTACTTC. Its translation: CASSQEWEGREYEQYF.

The chain joins TRBV9 to TRBJ2-1; 12 bases are shared with TRBD2. Germline V lookup: CDR1 SGDLS, CDR2 YYNGEE. The CDR3 has 17 amino acids. The J segment lost 4 bases and the V segment lost 3 bases, leaving 8 bases of the junction unmatched. CDR3 sequence reads: CASSERLAGGVYNEQFF. CDR3 in DNA: TGTGCCAGCAGCGAGAGGCTAGCGGGAGGGGTGTACAATGAGCAGTTCTTC.

This chain connects TRBV2 to TRBJ2-7; D is uncertain. This CDR3 has 15 amino acids. The germline CDR1 and CDR2 sequences are SNHLY and FYNNEI. The germline V and J ends were trimmed by 1 base and 0 bases, with 10 bases remaining between them. The CDR3 spells CASSEDGRSSYEQYF. In DNA form, the CDR3 reads TGTGCCAGCAGTGAAGATGGCAGATCCTCCTACGAGCAGTACTTC.

The J gene is TRBJ1-3, the V gene TRBV27; a possible D gene is TRBD1 (5 bases). The CDR3 has 15 amino acids. Per germline, CDR1 MNHEY and CDR2 SMNVEV (reference sequence). V was pared by 6 bases and J by 0 bases, with 12 bases between. CDR3 in amino acids: CASRPTENSGNTIYF. The CDR3 bases are TGTGCCAGCAGGCCGACAGAAAACTCTGGAAACACCATATATTTT.

The CDR3 here is CASSRERNSRDEKLFF. DNA for the CDR3: TGTGCCAGCAGCCGCGAACGAAACAGCAGAGATGAAAAACTGTTTTTT. V gene TRBV7-9 combines with J gene TRBJ1-4; D is uncertain. Germline CDR1 SEHNR, CDR2 FQNEAQ (reference sequence). This CDR3 is built from 16 residues. V was clipped by 5 bases and J by 6 bases, with 19 bases between them.

The rearrangement links TRBV27 to TRBJ2-2, with 9 bases identical to TRBD2. J lost 5 bases, V lost 6 bases, and 7 bases had no gene match. There are 15 residues in the CDR3. CDR1 and CDR2 from the germline V gene are MNHEY and SMNVEV (reference sequence). The CDR3 DNA reads as TGTGCCAGCAGGGTAGCGGGAGAGGGGACCGGGGAGCTGTTTTTT. Residues: CASRVAGEGTGELFF.

CDR3 bases: TGTGCCAGCAGGATCCGGGACAGGGGGCCTGGCACTGAAGCTTTCTTT. Translating gives CASRIRDRGPGTEAFF. This chain links TRBV6-5 with TRBJ1-1; 12 bases line up with TRBD1. There are 16 residues in the CDR3. The junction had 9 bases not matched to a gene; V was cut back by 6 bases and J by 4 bases. Germline CDR1 reads MNHEY; CDR2 reads SVGAGI.

This clonotype occurred a few times. This sequence joins TRBV7-8 and TRBJ2-3; D is undetermined. The germline V and J ends were trimmed by 8 bases and 0 bases, with 18 bases remaining between them. This CDR3 spans 16 amino acids. CDR1 is SGHVS and CDR2 is FQNEAQ in the germline V gene. The DNA of the CDR3 is TGTGCCAGCCTCCTTGGCGGAATGACTAGCACAGATACGCAGTATTTT. Amino acid sequence: CASLLGGMTSTDTQYF.

The J gene is TRBJ1-2, the V gene TRBV29-1, with D unclear. The germline V and J ends were trimmed by 6 bases and 4 bases, with 9 bases remaining between them. Germline values: CDR1 SQVTM, CDR2 ANQGSEA. The CDR3 has 11 residues. CDR3 amino acids: CSVMEGYGYTF. CDR3 sequence (DNA): TGCAGCGTCATGGAGGGCTATGGCTACACCTTC.

The V call is TRBV7-2, the J call TRBJ2-4; the D gene is possibly TRBD2 (5 bases). Germline V gene sequence: CDR1 SGHTA, CDR2 FQGNSA. The CDR3 runs 14 residues. Trimming shortened V by 4 bases and J by 6 bases, and 13 bases separated the two germline ends. Here the CDR3 DNA reads TGTGCCAGCAGCTCCCCCTCTGCGGGAAACATTCAGTACTTC. Encoded protein: CASSSPSAGNIQYF. The whole variable domain, remainder taken from reference TRBV7-2 and TRBJ2-4, is GAGVSQSPSNKVTEKGKDVELRCDPISGHTALYWYRQSLGQGLEFLIYFQGNSAPDKSGLPSDRFSAERTGGSVSTLTIQRTQQEDSAVYLCASSSPSAGNIQYFGAGTRLSVL.

This chain links TRBV2 with TRBJ1-4; the match to TRBD1 covers 7 bases. Germline V gene sequence: CDR1 SNHLY, CDR2 FYNNEI. V was pared by 5 bases and J by 7 bases, with 10 bases of the junction left unmatched. The CDR3 is 15 residues long. The CDR3 DNA is TGTGCCAGCAGTCCCCGAGACAGGGACCGTGAAAAACTGTTTTTT. This gives the protein CASSPRDRDREKLFF.